Below are 17 T cell receptor beta chains sequenced from a single sample in a study of beta chain features in type 1 diabetes. Study results and limitations: Shortening that was moderate but significant affected the TCRB CDR3s of Type 1 diabetes patients in all four CD4+ subsets.

Of the isolated RNA, all was reverse transcribed, and so the sequenced material was expressed TCRB transcripts. Assay: immunoSEQ multiplex PCR; the TCRdb copy retains only in-frame clones and omits some. The sample shows hundreds of thousands of clones, 10% to 15% of them seen only once. Their specific antigens are unknown. Specimen: naive CD4+ T cells from blood. The receptors derive from a woman under 30 with type 1 diabetes.

This clone was seen only a few times. The sample carries other DNA sequences with the same CDR3. The J gene is TRBJ2-2, the V gene TRBV29-1; 7 bases map to TRBD1. The CDR3 covers 11 residues. After removal of 6 bases from V and 6 bases from J, the junction contained 1 base not matched to a gene. Germline V gene data show CDR1 as SQVTM and CDR2 as ANQGSEA. The chain's CDR3 is CSVQGAGELFF. CDR3 sequence (DNA): TGCAGCGTGCAGGGGGCCGGGGAGCTGTTTTTT.

The rearrangement joins TRBV13 to TRBJ1-3, with no clear D. CDR3 length: 16 residues. The germline gives CDR1 PRHDT, CDR2 FYEKMQ (reference sequence). Trimming took 2 bases from V and 0 from J, leaving 11 bases between them. CDR3 protein: CASSLLGEISGNTIYF. CDR3 bases: TGTGCCAGCAGCTTACTCGGGGAGATCTCTGGAAACACCATATATTTT. The variable domain in full, completed from reference TRBV13 and TRBJ1-3, reads AAGVIQSPRHLIKEKRETATLKCYPIPRHDTVYWYQQGPGQDPQFLISFYEKMQSDKGSIPDRFSAQQFSDYHSELNMSSLELGDSALYFCASSLLGEISGNTIYFGEGSWLTVV.

This clone occurred a few times. V and J are TRBV11-3 and TRBJ2-3; D is perhaps TRBD2 (5 bases). Trimming removed 8 bases at V and 3 bases at J, with 21 bases between. Germline values: CDR1 SGHNT, CDR2 YENEEA. The length of the CDR3 is 16 residues. The CDR3: CASPRGNGEVTDTQYF. CDR3 nucleotides: TGTGCCAGCCCTCGGGGTAACGGGGAAGTGACAGATACGCAGTATTTT. The full variable domain, its missing parts supplied by reference TRBV11-3 and TRBJ2-3, is EAGVVQSPRYKIIEKKQPVAFWCNPISGHNTLYWYLQNLGQGPELLIRYENEEAVDDSQLPKDRFSAERLKGVDSTLKIQPAELGDSAVYLCASPRGNGEVTDTQYFGPGTRLTVL.

The rearrangement uses TRBV2 and TRBJ2-6; perhaps TRBD2 as D (5 bases). The ends were cut back, 4 bases at V and 2 bases at J, with 6 bases in the middle. The V gene's germline CDR1 is SNHLY and CDR2 FYNNEI. This CDR3 comprises 14 residues. CDR3 protein: CASSGGPGANVLTF. CDR3 coding DNA: TGTGCCAGCAGTGGAGGGCCTGGGGCCAACGTCCTGACTTTC. The complete variable domain, with remaining parts taken from reference TRBV2 and TRBJ2-6, reads EPEVTQTPSHQVTQMGQEVILRCVPISNHLYFYWYRQILGQKVEFLVSFYNNEISEKSEIFDDQFSVERPDGSNFTLKIRSTKLEDSAMYFCASSGGPGANVLTFGAGSRLTVL.

The CDR3 reads CAWGTGTGGQPQHF. DNA for the CDR3: TGTGCCTGGGGAACCGGGACAGGGGGTCAGCCCCAGCATTTT. V is TRBV30 and J is TRBJ1-5, with 11 bases that match TRBD1. V shed 5 bases and J 6 bases; nucleotides not matched to a gene: 6. CDR1 is GTSNPN and CDR2 is SVGIG in the germline V gene (reference sequence). The CDR3 covers 14 residues.

The rearrangement links TRBV9 to TRBJ2-4, with TRBD2 matching over 8 bases. This CDR3 spans 15 amino acids. Looked up from germline, CDR1 is SGDLS and CDR2 is YYNGEE. Germline trimming cut 1 base from V and 5 bases from J; bases unmatched to any gene: 5. CDR3 nucleotide sequence: TGTGCCAGCAGCGTAACACCGGGACTAGAAAACATTCAGTACTTC. Translation gives CASSVTPGLENIQYF. The entire variable domain, with the rest obtained from reference TRBV9 and TRBJ2-4, is as follows: DSGVTQTPKHLITATGQRVTLRCSPRSGDLSVYWYQQSLDQGLQFLIQYYNGEERAKGNILERFSAQQFPDLHSELNLSSLELGDSALYFCASSVTPGLENIQYFGAGTRLSVL.

V usage is TRBV5-1 and J usage is TRBJ2-7, with TRBD2 matching 8 bases. The CDR3 sequence is 15 residues long. Trimming removed 4 bases from V and 5 bases from J; junction bases left unmatched: 11. Germline V gene data show CDR1 as SGHRS and CDR2 as YFSETQ. The CDR3 DNA reads TGCGCCAGCAGCCCCCAATCTCGGGGGGGCGACGAGCAGTACTTC. It is translated as CASSPQSRGGDEQYF. The variable domain in full, with the rest retrieved from reference TRBV5-1 and TRBJ2-7, is KAGVTQTPRYLIKTRGQQVTLSCSPISGHRSVSWYQQTPGQGLQFLFEYFSETQRNKGNFPGRFSGRQFSNSRSEMNVSTLELGDSALYLCASSPQSRGGDEQYFGPGTRLTVT.

The chain has TRBV9 and TRBJ2-7; 7 bases line up with TRBD1. Germline V gene data show CDR1 as SGDLS and CDR2 as YYNGEE. There are 14 residues in the CDR3. V lost 0 bases, J lost 7 bases, and 7 bases stayed unmatched. Written as DNA, the CDR3 is TGTGCCAGCAGCGTAGGAAGGGGGCCTACAGAGCAGTACTTC. It yields the protein CASSVGRGPTEQYF.

The rearrangement uses TRBV4-2 and TRBJ2-3; 9 bases are shared with TRBD1. CDR3 length: 15 amino acids. Germline lookup yields CDR1 LGHNA and CDR2 YNFKEQ. Losses at the gene ends were 6 bases for V and 4 bases for J; bases not matched to a gene: 8. The DNA for the CDR3 is TGTGCCAGCAGGGCCGGGACAGGGTTCGCAGATACGCAGTATTTT. Protein product: CASRAGTGFADTQYF.

The chain has TRBV7-9 and TRBJ2-1, with TRBD2 matching over 7 bases. J was trimmed by 0 bases and V by 8 bases; bases with no gene match: 13. The CDR3 has 17 residues. CDR1 is SEHNR, CDR2 FQNEAQ, per germline (reference sequence). In DNA, the CDR3 is TGTGCCAGCCTATTGTGGGGGAGGGCCAGCTCCTACAATGAGCAGTTCTTC. Translating it yields CASLLWGRASSYNEQFF. Variable domain in full (rest from reference TRBV7-9 and TRBJ2-1): DTGVSQNPRHKITKRGQNVTFRCDPISEHNRLYWYRQTLGQGPEFLTYFQNEAQLEKSRLLSDRFSAERPKGSFSTLEIQRTEQGDSAMYLCASLLWGRASSYNEQFFGPGTRLTVL.

This sequence joins TRBV7-3 and TRBJ2-1; 8 bases align to TRBD2. Germline CDR1 reads SGHTA; CDR2 reads FQGTGA. The CDR3 spans 16 residues. The J segment lost 3 bases and the V segment lost 1 base, leaving 5 bases of the junction unmatched. In nucleotides, the CDR3 is TGTGCCAGCAGCTTAATACGGGAGGGGTACTACAATGAGCAGTTCTTC. It specifies CASSLIREGYYNEQFF. The full variable domain, completed using reference TRBV7-3 and TRBJ2-1, is GAGVSQTPSNKVTEKGKYVELRCDPISGHTALYWYRQSLGQGPEFLIYFQGTGAADDSGLPNDRFFAVRPEGSVSTLKIQRTERGDSAVYLCASSLIREGYYNEQFFGPGTRLTVL.

This clone was seen more than once but under ten times. This chain joins TRBV15 and TRBJ1-4, with no clear D. Trimming removed 8 bases at V and 0 bases at J, with 4 bases between. The CDR3 has 12 amino acids. CDR1 and CDR2 (germline): LNHNV, YYDKDF (reference sequence). The DNA for the CDR3 is TGTGCCACCCCCGCAACTAATGAAAAACTGTTTTTT. It yields the protein CATPATNEKLFF.

This clone was observed a few times. Written as DNA, the CDR3 is TGCGCCAGCATCGGGTCCCGCACAGATACGCAGTATTTT. Translated: CASIGSRTDTQYF. The chain is built from TRBV5-1 and TRBJ2-3; D is uncertain. The CDR3 contains 13 residues. The germline CDR1 and CDR2 sequences are SGHRS and YFSETQ. V lost 6 bases, J lost 1 base, and 9 bases lay in between.

This clone turned up a few times. The CDR3 DNA reads TGCGCCAGCAGCCAAGGCCCGCTTTCGACAGTCACAGATACGCAGTATTTT. Translated: CASSQGPLSTVTDTQYF. The chain recombines TRBV4-1 with TRBJ2-3, with D perhaps TRBD1 (5 bases). Trimming removed 1 base from V and 2 bases from J, with 16 bases in between. The CDR3 runs to 17 residues. Germline-derived CDR1 and CDR2 are MGHRA and YSYEKL.

This sequence joins TRBV9 and TRBJ1-2; a weak D match, TRBD1 (6 bases). Trimming cost V 3 bases and J 2 bases, with 8 bases left between them. The CDR3 is 13 amino acids. The germline gives CDR1 SGDLS, CDR2 YYNGEE. The CDR3 DNA reads as TGTGCCAGCAGCGGACAGGAGAACTATGGCTACACCTTC. It encodes CASSGQENYGYTF.

The table lists this clone with a few counts. V is TRBV7-2 and J is TRBJ2-1; D might be TRBD1 (6 bases). Germline V gene data show CDR1 as SGHTA and CDR2 as FQGNSA. The CDR3 totals 14 residues. Trimming cost V 5 bases and J 2 bases, with 10 bases left between them. The CDR3 nucleotides read TGTGCCAGCAGCACCGGGACAACCTACAATGAGCAGTTCTTC. This translates into CASSTGTTYNEQFF.

The chain joins TRBV28 to TRBJ2-5; a weak D match, TRBD1 (6 bases). Trimming removed 3 bases at V and 5 bases at J, with 10 bases between. The CDR3 is 13 amino acids. Germline-derived CDR1 and CDR2 are MDHEN and SYDVKM. CDR3 coding DNA: TGTGCCAGCAGTTTGTCAGGGGTTGAGACCCAGTACTTC. Residues: CASSLSGVETQYF. Full variable domain (missing parts from reference TRBV28 and TRBJ2-5): DVKVTQSSRYLVKRTGEKVFLECVQDMDHENMFWYRQDPGLGLRLIYFSYDVKMKEKGDIPEGYSVSREKKERFSLILESASTNQTSMYLCASSLSGVETQYFGPGTRLLVL.